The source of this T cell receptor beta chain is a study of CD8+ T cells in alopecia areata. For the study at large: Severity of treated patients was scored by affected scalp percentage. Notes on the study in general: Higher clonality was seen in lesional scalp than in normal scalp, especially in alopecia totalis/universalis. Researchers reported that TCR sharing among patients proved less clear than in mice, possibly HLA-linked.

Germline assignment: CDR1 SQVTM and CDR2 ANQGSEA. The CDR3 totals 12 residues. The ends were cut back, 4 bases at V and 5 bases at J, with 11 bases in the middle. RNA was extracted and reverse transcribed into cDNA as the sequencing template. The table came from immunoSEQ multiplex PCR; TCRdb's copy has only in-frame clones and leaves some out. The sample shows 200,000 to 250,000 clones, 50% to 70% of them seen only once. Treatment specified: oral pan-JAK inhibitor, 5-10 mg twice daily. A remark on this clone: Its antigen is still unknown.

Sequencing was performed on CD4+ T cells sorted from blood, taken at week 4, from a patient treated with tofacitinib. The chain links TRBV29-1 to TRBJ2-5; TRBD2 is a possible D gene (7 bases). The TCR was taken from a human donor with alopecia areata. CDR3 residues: CSVAGGPETQYF. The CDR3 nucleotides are TGCAGCGTTGCCGGGGGGCCGGAGACCCAGTACTTC.